This section outlines one TCR beta chain sequence together with its context. As yet, its antigen is unknown. One end of the junction varies from germline; a read error may be responsible. Isolated PBMCs totaled at least 6 million in each sample. Germline CDR1 is SNHLY and CDR2 is FYNNEI. The CDR3 is made up of 14 amino acids. The data are from a study of blood T cells in healthy people across ages. Study results and limitations: Unsorted PBMC input precluded a conclusive naive versus antigen-experienced comparison. Older age went with lower TCR beta diversity per million T cells, in a roughly linear way.

A second PCR, run for about 7 to 11 cycles, used a sample-barcoded 5' primer plus a J-beta primer mix. A 12-random-nucleotide template-switch adaptor tagged each cDNA molecule. Each CDR3 protein is one row after TCRdb ran MiXCR on the 5' RACE reads. The sample comprises more than 800,000 distinct CDR3 sequences, 29% of which are singletons, and 15% to 20% rests with the top ten. The sequencing input was blood. This rearrangement joins TRBV2 to TRBJ1-5; a possible D gene is TRBD1 (5 bases). The sequence was obtained from a woman at least 80 years old in good health. CDR3 bases: TGTGCCAGCAGGGAAGTGGGGGTCAGTCAGCCCCAGCATTTT. Its translation: CASREVGVSQPQHF.